These T cell receptor beta chains were read from a single sample in a study of siplizumab effects on memory and regulatory T cells. Produced via immunoSEQ multiplex PCR; TCRdb's table is partial and in-frame only. This sample yields around 100,000 clones, of which under 95% are seen a single time; roughly 0.78% belongs to the top ten. Sequences were obtained from Tregs sorted from blood. The receptors derive from a human donor in good health. Both conserved end residues are part of each CDR3. Fields, in order: V gene, D gene, J gene, clone size, CDR3 length, CDR3 protein, CDR3 DNA. D genes are given only for firm matches. Clone sizes are given selectively: once, few, many, or a class where the clone is expanded.

>TRBV9|-|TRBJ2-2|-|12
CASSVLSGELFF
TGTGCCAGCAGCGTTTTGTCCGGGGAGCTGTTTTTT
>TRBV7-9|-|TRBJ1-3|-|14
CASSLEGSGNTIYF
TGTGCCAGCAGCTTGGAGGGGTCTGGAAACACCATATATTTT
>TRBV15|-|TRBJ1-5|once|16
CATSRGGRTFNQPQHF
TGTGCCACCAGTAGAGGAGGACGGACCTTCAATCAGCCCCAGCATTTT
>TRBV19|-|TRBJ2-7|-|13
CAKLDGLTNEQYF
TGTGCCAAATTAGACGGCCTAACTAACGAGCAGTACTTC
>TRBV7-9|TRBD1|TRBJ1-4|once|18
CASSFPRDRSATNEKLFF
TGTGCCAGCAGCTTTCCTAGGGACAGGTCCGCAACTAATGAAAAACTGTTTTTT
>TRBV2|-|TRBJ2-7|once|19
CASSEALRVALQVSYEQYF
TGTGCCAGCAGTGAAGCGCTTCGAGTTGCGTTGCAGGTCTCCTACGAGCAGTACTTC
>TRBV27|TRBD2|TRBJ2-7|-|15
CASSRERGSSYEQYF
TGTGCCAGCAGCCGCGAGCGGGGTAGCTCCTACGAGCAGTACTTC
>TRBV4-1|-|TRBJ2-3|-|15
CASSRSGLSTDTQYF
TGCGCCAGCAGCCGAAGCGGACTTAGCACAGATACGCAGTATTTT
>TRBV7-6|TRBD1|TRBJ1-1|-|15
CASSPGQGRYTEAFF
TGTGCCAGCAGCCCCGGACAGGGGAGATACACTGAAGCTTTCTTT
>TRBV7-9|-|TRBJ2-7|once|11
CASSLGSGVYF
TGTGCCAGCAGCTTAGGTAGCGGAGTGTACTTC
>TRBV7-6|-|TRBJ2-3|-|13
CASSPVVGDTQYF
TGTGCCAGCAGCCCAGTCGTAGGAGATACGCAGTATTTT
>TRBV11-2|-|TRBJ1-1|-|14
CASSLDLVNTEAFF
TGTGCCAGCAGCTTAGATCTTGTGAACACTGAAGCTTTCTTT